Listed below are T cell receptor beta chains from one sample, sequenced in a study of early T cells in non-severe SARS-CoV-2 infection. TCRdb processed the 5' RACE reads anew with MiXCR; each CDR3 protein has one entry. This sample carries over 95,000 distinct CDR3 sequences, 16% of them seen once, and the ten largest clones take 0.95% to 1.5%. The specimen sequenced was whole blood. The receptors shown here come from an adult who was a healthcare worker with PCR-confirmed SARS-CoV-2 infection or an uninfected control (not recorded which). Each CDR3 is given with its conserved first and last residue. A D gene is named only where the DNA matches it firmly. A clone size is listed for some rows: how often the clone was seen (once, few, many), or a class if it is expanded.

D gene	clone size	V gene	J gene	CDR3 protein	CDR3 DNA
-	-	TRBV28	TRBJ2-7	CASGSVLSSYEQYF	TGTGCCAGCGGTAGCGTCCTGAGCTCCTACGAGCAGTACTTC
TRBD1	-	TRBV6-5	TRBJ1-1	CASRPDRGKAFF	TGTGCCAGCAGACCGGACAGGGGAAAAGCTTTCTTT
-	-	TRBV24-1	TRBJ2-1	CATSESNKGESGNEQFF	TGTGCCACCAGTGAATCAAATAAGGGGGAATCTGGAAATGAGCAGTTCTTC
-	many	TRBV6-2/TRBV6-3	TRBJ2-2	CASSQTGELFF	TGTGCCAGCTCACAAACCGGGGAGCTGTTTTTT
-	few	TRBV11-2	TRBJ2-5	CASSPAGTQYF	TGTGCCAGCAGCCCAGCAGGGACCCAGTACTTC
TRBD1	few	TRBV12-3/TRBV12-4	TRBJ2-5	CASSSRDRVGETQYF	TGTGCCAGCAGCTCACGGGACAGGGTAGGCGAGACCCAGTACTTC
TRBD1	few	TRBV11-2	TRBJ2-7	CASSFSLGQGDDEQYF	TGTGCCAGCAGCTTTTCCCTTGGACAGGGAGACGACGAGCAGTACTTC
-	many	TRBV20-1	TRBJ1-1	CSARVGNTEAFF	TGCAGTGCTAGAGTTGGGAACACTGAAGCTTTCTTT
-	many	TRBV7-9	TRBJ1-6	CASSLRPQGEGNSSLHF	TGTGCCAGCAGCCTGAGACCACAGGGAGAGGGGAATTCATCCCTCCACTTT
-	-	TRBV7-2	TRBJ2-1	CASSAPGTARGEQFF	TGTGCCAGCAGCGCTCCCGGGACTGCACGCGGTGAGCAGTTCTTC
-	few	TRBV6-1	TRBJ1-4	CASSEAADGPNEKLFF	TGTGCCAGCAGTGAGGCGGCGGATGGACCTAATGAAAAACTGTTTTTT
-	-	TRBV29-1	TRBJ1-1	CSVEVSRMNTEAFF	TGCAGCGTTGAAGTTTCCAGGATGAACACTGAAGCTTTCTTT
-	few	TRBV30	TRBJ2-3	CAWSPGQTADTQYF	TGTGCCTGGAGTCCTGGACAGACAGCCGATACGCAGTATTTT
-	-	TRBV11-2	TRBJ1-3	CASSPTGGNTIYF	TGTGCCAGCAGCCCCACAGGGGGAAACACCATATATTTT
-	few	TRBV6-2/TRBV6-3	TRBJ1-1	CASRIGGAGTEAFF	TGTGCCAGCAGAATCGGGGGCGCCGGCACTGAAGCTTTCTTT
-	-	TRBV9	TRBJ2-3	CASSSLWGKDTQYF	TGTGCCAGCAGCTCGCTATGGGGGAAAGATACGCAGTATTTT
TRBD1	few	TRBV29-1	TRBJ2-5	CSVGDRGETQYF	TGCAGCGTTGGGGACAGGGGCGAGACCCAGTACTTC